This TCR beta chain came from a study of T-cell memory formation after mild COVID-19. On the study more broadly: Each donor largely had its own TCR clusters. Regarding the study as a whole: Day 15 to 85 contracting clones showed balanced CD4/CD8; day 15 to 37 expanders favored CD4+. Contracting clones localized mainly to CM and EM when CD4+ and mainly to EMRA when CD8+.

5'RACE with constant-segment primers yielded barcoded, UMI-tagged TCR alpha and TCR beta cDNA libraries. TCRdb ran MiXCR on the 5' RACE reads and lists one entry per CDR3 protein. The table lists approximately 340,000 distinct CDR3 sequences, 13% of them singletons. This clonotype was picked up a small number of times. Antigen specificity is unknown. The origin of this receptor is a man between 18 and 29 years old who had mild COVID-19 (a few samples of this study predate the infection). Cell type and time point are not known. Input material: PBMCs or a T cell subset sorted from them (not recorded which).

CDR3 in DNA: TGTGCCAGCAGTTACTCGCCCGCCCCCCGTCAAGAGACCCAGTACTTC. This translates into CASSYSPAPRQETQYF. The rearrangement joins TRBV6-5 to TRBJ2-5; D gene unclear. From germline, CDR1 is MNHEY and CDR2 SVGAGI. The CDR3 sequence is 16 residues long. V was pared by 0 bases and J by 2 bases, with 13 bases between.